This T cell receptor (beta chain) was identified in a study of blood T cell repertoires in COVID-19. On the study more broadly: COVID-19 samples from acute and convalescent phases originated in the United States, Italy and Spain.

Original handling: Researchers report that nucleated cell counts were estimated from reference gene primer amplification. TCRdb's copy holds only in-frame clones and misses some; the assay was immunoSEQ multiplex PCR. V, J and clone size reflect that table, while D and trimming were determined from the DNA. The sample contains roughly 170,000 clones, around four fifths of which appear only once. In assigning cohorts, the study relied on participant-reported clinical history. CDR1 is MGHRA, CDR2 YSYEKL, per germline. The CDR3 is made up of 17 amino acids. Trimming removed 1 base from V and 3 bases from J; junction bases left unmatched: 8.

The sequence derives from a woman in her fifties or sixties in a cohort exposed to, infected with or recovered from COVID-19 (not recorded which). This rearrangement joins TRBV4-1 to TRBJ1-5; 8 nucleotides align to TRBD1. The sequencing input was PBMCs or T cells enriched from blood (not recorded which). CDR3 amino acids: CASSQAPTGAINQPQHF. CDR3 nucleotide sequence: TGCGCCAGCAGCCAAGCCCCGACAGGGGCTATCAATCAGCCCCAGCATTTT.